Shown below are 30 T cell receptor beta chains from a single sample sequenced in a study of blood T cells in healthy people across ages. Primed by a sample-barcoded 5' primer and a J-beta primer mix, a second PCR proceeded for about 7 to 12 cycles. TCRdb re-analysed the 5' RACE reads in MiXCR, keeping a single row per CDR3 protein. Of almost 550,000 distinct CDR3 sequences in the sample, less than 25% were seen once. The sample was also reused in another study, on T cells of mothers and their children.

The sample taken for sequencing was blood. The receptors derive from a boy aged 5-17 years in good health.

DNA of the CDR3: TGTGCCAGCAGCCAAGCAGCGAACACTGAAGCTTTCTTT. As protein: CASSQAANTEAFF. The genes are TRBV16 and TRBJ1-1; D not resolved. V lost 2 bases, J lost 1 base, and 5 bases lay in between. The germline gives CDR1 KGHSY, CDR2 FQNENV. This CDR3 has 13 residues.

This clonotype has a handful of counts. The genes are TRBV3-1 and TRBJ2-1, with TRBD2 matching over 9 bases. Trimming cost V 0 bases and J 5 bases; bases outside gene matches: 5. Germline V gives CDR1 LGHDT, CDR2 YNNKEL (reference sequence). The CDR3 covers 16 residues. In DNA, the CDR3 is TGTGCCAGCAGCCAAGAGGTTCTAGCGGGGAACAATGAGCAGTTCTTC. As protein: CASSQEVLAGNNEQFF.

The chain carries TRBV10-3 and TRBJ2-3; D is unresolved. The V end was cut by 5 bases, the J end by 2 bases, with 8 bases between. This CDR3 has 13 residues. Germline V CDR1 and CDR2: ENHRY, SYGVKD. CDR3 bases: TGTGCCATCAGTACACAAGACACAGATACGCAGTATTTT. As protein: CAISTQDTDTQYF.

This clonotype was recorded many times. The chain couples TRBV27 to TRBJ2-5, with D hard to call. Trimming removed 7 bases at V and 2 bases at J, with 5 bases between. The CDR3 consists of 11 residues. From germline, CDR1 is MNHEY and CDR2 SMNVEV (reference sequence). The CDR3 here is CASILQETQYF. The CDR3 nucleotides are TGTGCCAGCATCCTACAAGAGACCCAGTACTTC.

The J gene is TRBJ1-1, the V gene TRBV10-3; no firm D call. Germline V gene lookup returns CDR1 ENHRY and CDR2 SYGVKD. This CDR3 spans 13 amino acids. The germline V and J ends were trimmed by 3 bases and 6 bases, with 11 bases remaining between them. The CDR3 coding sequence is TGTGCCATCAGTGAATATGTCGGGGCTGAAGCTTTCTTT. It translates to CAISEYVGAEAFF.

This clonotype was detected a few times. The rearrangement links TRBV14 to TRBJ2-7, with D possibly being TRBD2 (6 bases). Trimming took off 0 bases at V and 3 bases at J, with 12 bases between the two ends. The CDR3 extends over 15 amino acids. The germline gives CDR1 SGHDN, CDR2 FVKESK. CDR3: CASSQERGAGYEQYF. CDR3 in DNA: TGTGCCAGCAGCCAAGAACGGGGAGCGGGCTACGAGCAGTACTTC. Based on the CDR3 plus reference TRBV14 and TRBJ2-7, the full variable domain is EAGVTQFPSHSVIEKGQTVTLRCDPISGHDNLYWYRRVMGKEIKFLLHFVKESKQDESGMPNNRFLAERTGGTYSTLKVQPAELEDSGVYFCASSQERGAGYEQYFGPGTRLTVT.

Here the CDR3 DNA reads TGTGCCAGCAGTTACTCACTCGCTTGGGGGGCGGGAGATACGCAGTATTTT. As protein: CASSYSLAWGAGDTQYF. The chain uses TRBV6-5 and TRBJ2-3; D is perhaps TRBD1 or TRBD2 (6 bases each). V lost 0 bases and J 5 bases, leaving 18 bases between the germline ends. There are 17 residues in the CDR3. Germline CDR1 is MNHEY and CDR2 is SVGAGI.

This clonotype was counted a few times. The genes are TRBV20-1 and TRBJ2-2; D is unresolved. Per the germline V gene, CDR1 is DFQATT and CDR2 is SNEGSKA (reference sequence). V lost 6 bases to trimming and J lost 6 bases, with 11 bases between them. The CDR3 is 12 residues long. The CDR3 loop is CSARTSPGELFF. The CDR3 DNA follows: TGCAGTGCACGAACGTCCCCCGGGGAGCTGTTTTTT.

This clonotype was seen a few times. This sequence joins TRBV9 and TRBJ2-5; weak D call: TRBD1 (6 bases). Per germline, CDR1 SGDLS and CDR2 YYNGEE. The CDR3 extends over 17 amino acids. Trimming removed 0 bases from V and 4 bases from J, with 19 bases in between. CDR3 nucleotide sequence: TGTGCCAGCAGCGTAGGATTGGCTCAGGGGATGGCAGAGACCCAGTACTTC. It codes for CASSVGLAQGMAETQYF. Using reference TRBV9 and TRBJ2-5 for the parts outside the CDR3, the full variable domain is DSGVTQTPKHLITATGQRVTLRCSPRSGDLSVYWYQQSLDQGLQFLIQYYNGEERAKGNILERFSAQQFPDLHSELNLSSLELGDSALYFCASSVGLAQGMAETQYFGPGTRLLVL.

This clonotype was observed many times. The chain combines TRBV6-2 or TRBV6-3 with TRBJ2-1; 11 nucleotides match TRBD2. Germline CDR1 and CDR2: MNHEY and SVGEGT. The J segment lost 4 bases and the V segment lost 6 bases, leaving 5 bases of the junction unmatched. The CDR3 totals 15 residues. CDR3 residues: CASRPGLAGYNEQFF. The CDR3 DNA reads TGTGCCAGCAGGCCCGGACTAGCGGGTTACAATGAGCAGTTCTTC.

The sample holds a few counts of this clonotype. The chain joins TRBV7-6 to TRBJ1-1, with D maybe TRBD1 (5 bases). The CDR3 has 13 amino acids. V dropped 8 bases and J dropped 0 bases, with 10 bases sitting between them. CDR1 is SGHVS, CDR2 FNYEAQ, per germline. The chain's CDR3 is CASRGQLNTEAFF. CDR3 nucleotides: TGTGCCAGCCGGGGCCAGCTGAACACTGAAGCTTTCTTT.

This clonotype came up a few times. The chain links TRBV6-5 to TRBJ2-2, with 10 bases lining up with TRBD2. Germline CDR1 is MNHEY and CDR2 is SVGAGI. The CDR3 length is 16 residues. Trimming removed 0 bases from V and 7 bases from J; junction bases left unmatched: 5. DNA of the CDR3: TGTGCCAGCAGTTACTCGATGCTAGCGGGAGTCGGGGAGCTGTTTTTT. Residues: CASSYSMLAGVGELFF.

This clonotype was seen at least ten times. The rearrangement joins TRBV21-1 to TRBJ2-1; the table's D gene call, TRBD2, was not cross checked with the DNA. TRBV21-1 is tagged as a pseudogene. The length of the CDR3 is 17 residues. The CDR3 DNA follows: TGTGCCAGCAGCAAAGGGAAGAGGGAGGGCCACGGCAATGAGCAGTTCTTC. Protein: CASSKGKREGHGNEQFF.

The genes are TRBV7-2 and TRBJ2-7; 7 bases align to TRBD1. Germline lookup yields CDR1 SGHTA and CDR2 FQGNSA. There are 16 residues in the CDR3. The J segment lost 0 bases and the V segment lost 2 bases, leaving 7 bases of the junction unmatched. The CDR3 loop reads CASSLIGTEPSYEQYF. CDR3 nucleotides: TGTGCCAGCAGCTTAATTGGGACAGAACCCTCCTACGAGCAGTACTTC. Based on the CDR3 plus reference TRBV7-2 and TRBJ2-7, the full variable domain is GAGVSQSPSNKVTEKGKDVELRCDPISGHTALYWYRQSLGQGLEFLIYFQGNSAPDKSGLPSDRFSAERTGGSVSTLTIQRTQQEDSAVYLCASSLIGTEPSYEQYFGPGTRLTVT.

This chain joins TRBV7-2 and TRBJ2-1; TRBD1 matches 7 bases. This CDR3 has 16 residues. The junction had 9 bases not matched to a gene; V was cut back by 5 bases and J by 2 bases. Germline lookup yields CDR1 SGHTA and CDR2 FQGNSA. CDR3 nucleotides: TGTGCCAGCAGCCGGACTGACAGGGCGGCCTACAATGAGCAGTTCTTC. Protein sequence: CASSRTDRAAYNEQFF. Variable domain in full (rest from reference TRBV7-2 and TRBJ2-1): GAGVSQSPSNKVTEKGKDVELRCDPISGHTALYWYRQSLGQGLEFLIYFQGNSAPDKSGLPSDRFSAERTGGSVSTLTIQRTQQEDSAVYLCASSRTDRAAYNEQFFGPGTRLTVL.

A word on this clonotype: Germline and junction disagree at one end, which may indicate a read error. The J gene is TRBJ2-3, the V gene TRBV5-1, with unresolved D. The length of the CDR3 is 13 residues. Per the germline V gene, CDR1 is SGHRS and CDR2 is YFSETQ. DNA of the CDR3: TGCGCCTGCAGTGTCCCGGGTGCAGATACGCAGTATTTT. This gives the protein CACSVPGADTQYF.

For the CDR3, the DNA is TGTGCCAGCAGCCTGGGGGGGGCTCATGAAAAACTGTTTTTT. This codes for CASSLGGAHEKLFF. The chain has TRBV12-3 or TRBV12-4 and TRBJ1-4; possible D gene TRBD1, 6 bases. This CDR3 is 14 amino acids long. V was pared by 6 bases and J by 6 bases, with 14 bases between.

V and J are TRBV20-1 and TRBJ1-3, with 8 bases aligning to TRBD1. V gave up 5 bases and J gave up 0 bases; unmatched junction bases: 0. Germline V gene data show CDR1 as DFQATT and CDR2 as SNEGSKA (reference sequence). The CDR3 extends over 13 amino acids. CDR3 amino acids: CSAGQGSGNTIYF. The CDR3 DNA follows: TGCAGTGCTGGACAGGGCTCTGGAAACACCATATATTTT.

Here the CDR3 reads CSVTIITDTQYF. The CDR3 DNA is TGCAGTGTGACCATAATCACAGATACGCAGTATTTT. The chain recombines TRBV20-1 with TRBJ2-3; D remains unclear. The V end was cut by 7 bases, the J end by 2 bases, with 10 bases between. The CDR3 is 12 amino acids. CDR1 DFQATT and CDR2 SNEGSKA come from the germline V gene (reference sequence).

This clonotype was detected a few times. V is TRBV19 and J is TRBJ1-5; TRBD1 agrees at 7 bases. Germline V CDR1 and CDR2: LNHDA, SQIVND (reference sequence). Unmatched junction bases numbered 8, after V lost 1 base and J lost 5 bases. The CDR3 totals 16 residues. The CDR3, as DNA: TGTGCCAGTAGTATAGCCTATCAGGGGGTGGATCAGCCCCAGCATTTT. Amino acid sequence: CASSIAYQGVDQPQHF.

As for this clonotype: At one end, the junction sequence differs from germline, possibly due to a read error. The chain carries TRBV7-7 and TRBJ2-5, with 14 nucleotides matching TRBD2. The germline CDR1 and CDR2 sequences are SSHAT and FNYEAQ (reference sequence). The length of the CDR3 is 20 residues. The CDR3 DNA sequence: TGTGCTAGCAGCTTAGGGGCCGGGACTAGCGGGAGTGGGAGCCAAGAGACCCAGTACTTC. Protein: CASSLGAGTSGSGSQETQYF.

The chain employs TRBV5-4 and TRBJ2-5; no firm D call. Trimming removed 4 bases at V and 0 bases at J, with 13 bases between. This CDR3 comprises 15 residues. Germline V gene data show CDR1 as SGHNT and CDR2 as YYREEE (reference sequence). The CDR3 DNA follows: TGTGCCAGCAGCCCTTCGTTAGGGAACCAAGAGACCCAGTACTTC. The encoded protein is CASSPSLGNQETQYF. Supplemented by reference TRBV5-4 and TRBJ2-5, the full variable domain reads ETGVTQSPTHLIKTRGQQVTLRCSSQSGHNTVSWYQQALGQGPQFIFQYYREEENGRGNFPPRFSGLQFPNYSSELNVNALELDDSALYLCASSPSLGNQETQYFGPGTRLLVL.

V usage is TRBV7-2 and J usage is TRBJ2-5; 10 positions match TRBD2. With V trimmed by 6 bases and J by 1 base, 11 bases remained unmatched. The CDR3 has 17 residues. CDR1 SGHTA and CDR2 FQGNSA come from the germline V gene. The CDR3 bases are TGTGCCAGCAGTTCTGGTGGTAGCGGGGGGCTCCAAGAGACCCAGTACTTC. Amino acid sequence: CASSSGGSGGLQETQYF.

The rearrangement links TRBV27 to TRBJ1-2; 9 bases map to TRBD1. The CDR3 contains 17 residues. Trimming removed 7 bases from V and 4 bases from J; junction bases left unmatched: 16. Germline CDR1 is MNHEY and CDR2 is SMNVEV (reference sequence). The CDR3: CASKKGTGLDRFYGYTF. The CDR3 bases are TGTGCCAGCAAAAAAGGGACAGGGCTCGACCGCTTCTATGGCTACACCTTC.

The chain is built from TRBV3-1 and TRBJ2-7; 10 nucleotides agree with TRBD1. The CDR3 has 15 amino acids. The germline V gene encodes CDR1 LGHDT and CDR2 YNNKEL (reference sequence). V gave up 3 bases and J gave up 6 bases; unmatched junction bases: 8. The CDR3 bases are TGTGCCAGCAGCCATCTGAGGGGACAGGGGACCGAGCAGTACTTC. Protein: CASSHLRGQGTEQYF.

This clonotype was found a few times. The CDR3 DNA reads TGCAGCGTTGAAAGGGTAGGGGAGGGAGAGACCCAGTACTTC. Its translation: CSVERVGEGETQYF. The rearrangement uses TRBV29-1 and TRBJ2-1, with TRBD2 matching 7 bases. With the DNA end fitting TRBJ2-5 better, the J assignment may be wrong. The CDR3 spans 14 residues. Germline V CDR1 and CDR2: SQVTM, ANQGSEA.

This clonotype was detected many times. The CDR3 DNA follows: TGCAGCGTGACCCGTAGACTAGCGAACACCGGGGAGCTGTTTTTT. Amino acid sequence: CSVTRRLANTGELFF. J is TRBJ2-2 and V is TRBV29-1, with D possibly TRBD2 on 6 matching bases. Trimming cost V 6 bases and J 0 bases, with 14 bases left between them. From germline, CDR1 is SQVTM and CDR2 ANQGSEA. The CDR3 covers 15 residues.

Only a few counts were recorded for this clonotype. The V call is TRBV2, the J call TRBJ2-3, with 9 nucleotides matching TRBD2. Germline assignment: CDR1 SNHLY and CDR2 FYNNEI. V dropped 2 bases and J dropped 5; count of bases not matched to a gene: 8. The CDR3 has 16 amino acids. The CDR3 DNA is TGTGCCAGCAGTGAAACAGCGGGGGGACAATTAGATACGCAGTATTTT. It codes for CASSETAGGQLDTQYF.

Only a few counts were recorded for this clonotype. This sequence joins TRBV7-2 and TRBJ2-3; possibly TRBD2 for D (5 bases). V gave up 5 bases and J gave up 4 bases, with 10 bases separating them. Germline CDR1 reads SGHTA; CDR2 reads FQGNSA. The CDR3 is made up of 13 amino acids. CDR3 nucleotides: TGTGCCAGCAGCCTGGGGAGATCAGATACGCAGTATTTT. It encodes CASSLGRSDTQYF.

The CDR3 DNA follows: TGTGCCAGCAGTTACTCGGGGACCGGGACGGGGGCTGAAAAACTGTTTTTT. It is translated as CASSYSGTGTGAEKLFF. The rearrangement joins TRBV6-5 to TRBJ1-4; possibly TRBD1 for D (6 bases). This CDR3 is built from 17 residues. The germline V and J ends were trimmed by 0 bases and 7 bases, with 18 bases remaining between them. CDR1 is MNHEY, CDR2 SVGAGI, per germline.